This is a list of T cell receptor beta chains from one sample in a study of CD8 T cells in Susac syndrome. TCRdb fed the immunoSEQ multiplex PCR reads into MiXCR, producing one record per CDR3 protein. The repertoire includes about 130,000 distinct CDR3 sequences, approximately 95% of them detected once, and 0.25% to 0.35% sits in the top ten. Sequencing was performed on CD8+ T cells from PBMCs. These receptors originate from a human donor with multiple sclerosis. CDR3s include the opening cysteine and the closing phenylalanine or tryptophan.

v_call: TRBV27
j_call: TRBJ1-2
cdr3_aa: CASSIGTSGDYGYTF

v_call: TRBV9
j_call: TRBJ1-1
cdr3_aa: CASSVGIMNTEAFF

v_call: TRBV7-3
j_call: TRBJ2-4
cdr3_aa: CASSLTGGAGAKNIQYF

v_call: TRBV25-1
j_call: TRBJ2-6
cdr3_aa: CASIPGSGANVLTF

v_call: TRBV5-1
j_call: TRBJ1-1
cdr3_aa: CASSLMFSGNLNTEAFF

v_call: TRBV6-5
j_call: TRBJ2-1
cdr3_aa: CASSYRDNSGPYNEQFF

v_call: TRBV15
j_call: TRBJ1-1
cdr3_aa: CATSLTGAREAFF

v_call: TRBV24-1
j_call: TRBJ2-1
cdr3_aa: CATSDSTSGRGNEQFF

v_call: TRBV4-1
j_call: TRBJ1-3
cdr3_aa: CASSQEARLQPVRGNTIYF

v_call: TRBV10-1
j_call: TRBJ1-1
cdr3_aa: CASSDDRGLTEAFF

v_call: TRBV6-1
j_call: TRBJ2-2
cdr3_aa: CASRSGLAGENGELFF

v_call: TRBV27
j_call: TRBJ2-3
cdr3_aa: CASRPVAGGRGTDTQYF

v_call: TRBV4-2
j_call: TRBJ1-2
cdr3_aa: CASSQGGTYGYTF

v_call: TRBV4-2
j_call: TRBJ2-1
cdr3_aa: CASSQKGLAGDNEQFF

v_call: TRBV12-5
j_call: TRBJ1-5
cdr3_aa: CASGLFQGARQPQHF

v_call: TRBV10-2
j_call: TRBJ1-2
cdr3_aa: CATEGSPNYGYTF

v_call: TRBV6-1
j_call: TRBJ1-1
cdr3_aa: CASSVRRDGNTEAFF

v_call: TRBV13
j_call: TRBJ2-3
cdr3_aa: CASSSLAGEPTDTQYF

v_call: TRBV5-4
j_call: TRBJ2-5
cdr3_aa: CASSGTSGSVETQYF

v_call: TRBV7-9
j_call: TRBJ2-1
cdr3_aa: CASSRSRGETSF

v_call: TRBV27
j_call: TRBJ2-1
cdr3_aa: CASRGPGHWSYNEQFF

v_call: TRBV27
j_call: TRBJ1-5
cdr3_aa: CASSYLTGDQPQHF

v_call: TRBV12-3/TRBV12-4
j_call: TRBJ2-1
cdr3_aa: CASSTKGLAYEQFF

v_call: TRBV5-1
j_call: TRBJ2-6
cdr3_aa: CASSPGPGTGKGANVLTF

v_call: TRBV28
j_call: TRBJ2-4
cdr3_aa: CASRGPGWKNIQYF

v_call: TRBV7-2
j_call: TRBJ2-1
cdr3_aa: CASSLRRGAPYNEQFF

v_call: TRBV28
j_call: TRBJ2-5
cdr3_aa: CASSSGGKETQYF

v_call: TRBV7-8
j_call: TRBJ1-1
cdr3_aa: CASSYRVYITEAFF

v_call: TRBV6-5
j_call: TRBJ2-1
cdr3_aa: CASSLQGVGEQFF

v_call: TRBV5-1
j_call: TRBJ1-1
cdr3_aa: CASSLKPRENTEAFF

v_call: TRBV6-5
j_call: TRBJ1-2
cdr3_aa: CASSYMWQGKKDGYTF

v_call: TRBV12-3/TRBV12-4
j_call: TRBJ2-1
cdr3_aa: CASTKPGTGVNEQFF

v_call: TRBV7-9
j_call: TRBJ2-2
cdr3_aa: CASSSGGHGELFF

v_call: TRBV24-1
j_call: TRBJ1-1
cdr3_aa: CATSDGSYTEAFF

v_call: TRBV18
j_call: TRBJ2-3
cdr3_aa: CASSPPGPDTQYF

v_call: TRBV20-1
j_call: TRBJ1-5
cdr3_aa: CSARNTGGSTQPQHF